The rows below give T cell receptor beta chains drawn from one sample of a study of tumor-infiltrating lymphocytes in primary liver carcinoma. TCRdb passed the multiplex PCR reads through MiXCR, listing each CDR3 protein once. This table has more than 45,000 distinct CDR3 sequences, roughly 77% appearing once. Sequenced: liver tumor tissue from sampling region 3. Source of these receptors: a man aged 35 to 55 with primary liver carcinoma and hepatitis B virus infection. CDR3s include the opening cysteine and the closing phenylalanine or tryptophan. Each record gives: clone size, CDR3 length, J gene, D gene, V gene, CDR3 DNA, CDR3 protein. The D gene is left open where the match is weak. Part of the rows lack a size; the others show once, few, many or a class for expanded clones.

>-|13|TRBJ2-1|-|TRBV12-3/TRBV12-4
TGTGTCAGCAGGTGGAGAGCGGACAATGAGCAGTTCTTC
CVSRWRADNEQFF
>-|15|TRBJ2-5|TRBD2|TRBV9
TGTGCCAGCAGCGGACTGCCGGGGGGATCAGAGACCCAGTACTTC
CASSGLPGGSETQYF
>many|13|TRBJ2-4|-|TRBV10-3
TGTGCCATCAGTGAGCCAACTAAAAACATTCAGTACTTC
CAISEPTKNIQYF
>-|16|TRBJ2-3|TRBD1|TRBV6-6
TGTGCCAGCAGTCTCATTTTGGGACAGGGGACAGATACGCAGTACTTT
CASSLILGQGTDTQYF
>-|13|TRBJ2-1|-|TRBV7-8
TGTGCCAGCAGTCACCGAGGAGGAGCTGAGCAGTTCTTC
CASSHRGGAEQFF
>once|14|TRBJ2-7|-|TRBV6-5
TGTGTCAACAGTTACTCTGGGCAGGGGGGCGAGCAGTACTTC
CVNSYSGQGGEQYF
>-|15|TRBJ1-1|-|TRBV4-1
TGCGCCAGCAGCCAACTCAGGCGGGGTGACACTGAGGCTTTCTTT
CASSQLRRGDTEAFF
>many|14|TRBJ2-4|-|TRBV28
TGTGCCAGCACTGGGAGGTTAGGCAAAAACATTCAGTACTTC
CASTGRLGKNIQYF
>large|14|TRBJ2-3|-|TRBV11-2
TGTGCCGGAGGGGCACGGGAGCCCGCAGATACGCAGTATTTT
CAGGAREPADTQYF
>-|15|TRBJ2-7|TRBD1|TRBV11-2
TGTGCCAGCAGCTTACGATGGACAGGGGAAAACGAGCAGTACTTC
CASSLRWTGENEQYF
>-|17|TRBJ1-1|-|TRBV6-1
TGTGCCAGCAGTTGCCGGGACACTGACTTCGGATATGGTGAAGCCTTCTTT
CASSCRDTDFGYGEAFF
>-|13|TRBJ2-7|-|TRBV4-1
TGTGCCAGCAGCCAAGGGGGATACTACGAGCAGTACTTC
CASSQGGYYEQYF
>-|14|TRBJ2-3|TRBD2|TRBV28
TGTGCCAGCAGCCTAGCGGGAGACACAGATACTCAGTATTTT
CASSLAGDTDTQYF
>-|14|TRBJ1-2|-|TRBV4-1
TGCCCCAGCAGCCCTAGAGAAGGGCGCTATGACTACACCTTC
CPSSPREGRYDYTF
>-|15|TRBJ2-1|-|TRBV10-3
TGTGCCATCAGTGAGACTCCCGGGCTAAACAATGAGCAGTTCTTC
CAISETPGLNNEQFF
>-|12|TRBJ2-3|-|TRBV29-1
TGCAGCGTTGAAAAGGTGACGGCTATGCAGTATTTT
CSVEKVTAMQYF
>once|17|TRBJ2-2|-|TRBV11-2
TGTGCCAGCTGCTTAGTTCGGGCGTATCCAGGGACCGGGGAGCTGTTTTTT
CASCLVRAYPGTGELFF